These T cell receptor beta chains were read from a single sample in a study of blood T cell repertoires in COVID-19. TCRdb's copy holds only in-frame clones and misses some; the assay was immunoSEQ multiplex PCR. The data show about 160,000 clones, 80% to 90% seen once. The sample taken for sequencing was peripheral blood. The source is a woman aged 45 to 65 with COVID-19, enrolled during active disease. The CDR3 runs from the conserved cysteine through the conserved F or W. Not every row has a clone size; where given, it reads once, few, many or a size class.

>TRBJ2-1|NA|TRBV7-9
CASSINRGRADNEQFF
>TRBJ2-1|NA|TRBV27
CASRPTSGILPQFF
>TRBJ2-7|NA|TRBV19
CASQIKTGTGPYEQYF
>TRBJ2-7|NA|TRBV19
CASSRKTGGAPKDEQYF
>TRBJ1-2|NA|TRBV13
CASSIPRDRERNYGYTF
>TRBJ2-7|once|TRBV5-1
CASSSTGVYEQYF
>TRBJ1-2|NA|TRBV5-6
CASSLGSYGYTF
>TRBJ1-2|NA|TRBV28
CASTLDRVYGYTF
>TRBJ1-6|once|TRBV7-3
CASSPQAGSPLHF
>TRBJ2-7|NA|TRBV5-8
CASSLRAGGYYEQYF
>TRBJ1-5|NA|TRBV7-9
CASSSGGNQPQHF
>TRBJ2-5|NA|TRBV5-4
CASSSSGTGEETQYF
>TRBJ1-5|NA|TRBV19
CASRDRGQQPQHF
>TRBJ2-1|NA|TRBV24-1
CATSDKGAQYNEQFF
>TRBJ1-6|NA|TRBV7-3
CASSFTGDSPLHF
>TRBJ1-5|NA|TRBV6-1
CASSEIINQPQHF
>TRBJ1-2|NA|TRBV7-9
CASSLGGTAVNYGYTF
>TRBJ1-1|once|TRBV11-2
CASSPHPTAMNTEAFF
>TRBJ1-5|few|TRBV5-1
CASSAGTPEGTQHF
>TRBJ2-1|NA|TRBV24-1
CATQRTSGGVYNKEYIDNEQFF
>TRBJ2-3|NA|TRBV10-3
CAISESGGQDTQYF
>TRBJ2-3|once|TRBV9
CASSTTAGRGGPRVGQYF
>TRBJ2-7|few|TRBV5-1
CASSLDVRGPQYLYF
>TRBJ1-6|NA|TRBV6-5
CASSYPAENSPLHF
>TRBJ2-5|NA|TRBV6-7
CASWGVRPAETQYF
>TRBJ1-2|once|TRBV3-1/TRBV3-2
CASSKTGGESGYTF
>TRBJ1-1|NA|TRBV4-2
CASSHGTGDTEAFF
>TRBJ2-7|NA|TRBV10-3
CAITMGDRGYEQYF
>TRBJ1-5|NA|TRBV28
CASSFGTGTNQPQHF
>TRBJ2-3|once|TRBV6-2/TRBV6-3
CASSYPSGGATDTQYF
>TRBJ2-7|NA|TRBV10-3
CAISEGASYEQYF
>TRBJ2-7|NA|TRBV18
CASSPLDRYEQYF